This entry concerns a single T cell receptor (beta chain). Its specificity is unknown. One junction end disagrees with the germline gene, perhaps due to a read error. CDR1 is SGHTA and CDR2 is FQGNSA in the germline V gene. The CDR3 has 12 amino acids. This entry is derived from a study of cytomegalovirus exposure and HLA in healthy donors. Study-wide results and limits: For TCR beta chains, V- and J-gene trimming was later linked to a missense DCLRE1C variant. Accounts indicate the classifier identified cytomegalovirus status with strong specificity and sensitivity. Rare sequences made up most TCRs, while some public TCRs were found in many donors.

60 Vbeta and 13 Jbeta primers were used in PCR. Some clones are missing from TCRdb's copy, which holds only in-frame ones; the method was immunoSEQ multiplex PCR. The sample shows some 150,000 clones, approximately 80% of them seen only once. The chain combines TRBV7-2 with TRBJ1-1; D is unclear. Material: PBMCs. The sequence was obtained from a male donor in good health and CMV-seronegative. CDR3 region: CASSPQSPGSHF. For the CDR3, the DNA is TGTGCCAGCAGCCCCCAATCGCCGGGATCCCATTTT.